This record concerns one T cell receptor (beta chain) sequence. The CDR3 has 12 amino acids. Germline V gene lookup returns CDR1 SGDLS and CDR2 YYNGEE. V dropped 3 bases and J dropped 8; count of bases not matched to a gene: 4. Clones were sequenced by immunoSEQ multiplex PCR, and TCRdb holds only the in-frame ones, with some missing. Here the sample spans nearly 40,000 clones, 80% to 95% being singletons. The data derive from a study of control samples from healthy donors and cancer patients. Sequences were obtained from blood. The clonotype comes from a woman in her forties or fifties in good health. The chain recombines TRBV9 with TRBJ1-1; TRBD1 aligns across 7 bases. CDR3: CASSEIQGEAFF. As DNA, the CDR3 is TGTGCCAGCAGCGAAATACAGGGGGAAGCTTTCTTT.